This is a list of T cell receptor beta chains from one sample in a study of T cell changes during pregnancy in multiple sclerosis. The method was immunoSEQ multiplex PCR; TCRdb's version includes in-frame clones alone and lacks a portion of them. Of 35,000 to 55,000 clones listed, under 95% are singletons. This specimen was CD4+ T cells from peripheral blood mononuclear cells, taken in the third trimester of pregnancy. Receptors were obtained from a female donor with multiple sclerosis, enrolled in a pregnancy study. The CDR3 runs from the conserved cysteine through the conserved F or W. D genes are given only for firm matches. Not all rows give a size; the values are once, few, many and, for expanded clones, a class.

abundance,len,j_gene,v_gene,d_gene,CDR3nt,CDR3aa
-,15,TRBJ1-3,TRBV18,-,TGTGCCAGCTCACCACAAGCTTCCTCTGGAAACACCATATATTTT,CASSPQASSGNTIYF
-,15,TRBJ2-3,TRBV4-3,TRBD1,TGCGCCAGCAGCCTAGACAGGGGTGGGACAGATACGCAGTATTTT,CASSLDRGGTDTQYF
once,14,TRBJ2-3,TRBV9,TRBD2,TGTGCCAGCAGCGGGACTAGCGTTACAGATACGCAGTATTTT,CASSGTSVTDTQYF
-,15,TRBJ1-2,TRBV7-9,-,TGTGCCAGCAGCTTGGGGACAACCTCTAACTATGGCTACACCTTC,CASSLGTTSNYGYTF
-,14,TRBJ2-7,TRBV27,TRBD2,TGTGCCAGCAGAACCAGCGGGAGGGGCGGCGAGCAGTACTTC,CASRTSGRGGEQYF
-,13,TRBJ2-5,TRBV19,TRBD1,TGTGCCAGTAGTAGACAGGGGAAAGAGACCCAGTACTTC,CASSRQGKETQYF
-,17,TRBJ1-2,TRBV28,-,TGTGCCAGCACCGCACCTGGTGCCAGAAACCCCAACTATGGCTACACCTTC,CASTAPGARNPNYGYTF
-,15,TRBJ2-1,TRBV6-6,TRBD2,TGTGCCAGCAGCAGGACTAGCGGGAGTGGAAATGAGCAGTTCTTC,CASSRTSGSGNEQFF
few,20,TRBJ1-2,TRBV2,-,TGTGCCAGCGCTGTAGTAAGGAGGGGAACCGTGAGACAGAGGCCCTATGGCTACACCTTC,CASAVVRRGTVRQRPYGYTF
-,13,TRBJ2-5,TRBV5-1,TRBD2,TGCGCCAGCAGCTCGGGGACTAGCCAGACCCAGTACTTC,CASSSGTSQTQYF
-,14,TRBJ2-1,TRBV6-6,-,TGTGCCAGCAGTTACCCAGGGGTGGTGGGTGAGCAGTTCTTC,CASSYPGVVGEQFF
-,13,TRBJ2-5,TRBV2,-,TGTGCCAGCAGGCAGTGGGGCCTGGAGACCCAGTACTTC,CASRQWGLETQYF
-,14,TRBJ2-5,TRBV19,-,TGTGCCAGTAGTATAGACGCGGGGATGGAGACCCAGTACTTC,CASSIDAGMETQYF
-,14,TRBJ2-1,TRBV18,-,TGTGCCAGCTCACCAATGACAGATAACAATGAGCAGTTCTTC,CASSPMTDNNEQFF
-,14,TRBJ2-7,TRBV12-5,TRBD2,TGTGCTAGTAGTGCGGGGGGGAACTCCTACGAGCAGTACTTC,CASSAGGNSYEQYF
-,14,TRBJ1-1,TRBV14,-,TGTGCCAGCAGCTACGCGGGAATGAACACTGAAGCTTTCTTT,CASSYAGMNTEAFF
-,14,TRBJ2-7,TRBV28,-,TGTGCCAGCAGGCGTAGCGGCAGCCCCTACGAGCAGTACTTC,CASRRSGSPYEQYF
-,16,TRBJ2-3,TRBV2,TRBD2,TGTGCCAGCAGGAGGACTAGCGGGAGGGCCACAGATACGCAGTATTTT,CASRRTSGRATDTQYF
-,15,TRBJ1-4,TRBV7-9,TRBD1,TGTGCCAGCAGCCGAAGGGACAGATCATATGAAAAACTGTTTTTT,CASSRRDRSYEKLFF
-,13,TRBJ1-5,TRBV19,-,TGTGCCAGTAGTGAACTAGGGGACTCAGCCCAGCATTTT,CASSELGDSAQHF
once,15,TRBJ2-7,TRBV27,-,TGTGCCAGCAGTCCACACACTAGTTCGGTATACGAGCAGTACTTC,CASSPHTSSVYEQYF
-,16,TRBJ2-2,TRBV13,TRBD2,TGTGCCAGCAGCTTAGACACTAGCGGGAGCGCCGGGGAGCTGTTTTTT,CASSLDTSGSAGELFF
-,15,TRBJ1-2,TRBV6-1,TRBD1,TGTGCCAGCAGCTCAATCTCCGGGACAGGGGATGGCTACACCTTC,CASSSISGTGDGYTF
-,14,TRBJ1-2,TRBV5-1,-,TGCGCCAGCAGCTTGTCATCAGGGAACTATGGCTACACCTTC,CASSLSSGNYGYTF
-,15,TRBJ1-4,TRBV19,TRBD1,TGTGCCAGTAGGATAAGACAGGGGGGAGAAGAAAAACTGTTTTTT,CASRIRQGGEEKLFF
-,14,TRBJ1-2,TRBV7-2,TRBD1,TGTGCCAGCAGCTTGCAGGGGGCGACAGATGGCTACACCTTC,CASSLQGATDGYTF
-,15,TRBJ1-1,TRBV5-4,TRBD1,TGTGCCAGCAGCTTGAACCAGGGGGCGTCCACTGAAGCTTTCTTT,CASSLNQGASTEAFF
-,15,TRBJ2-7,TRBV5-1,-,TGCGCCAGCAGCCAAGCCCCCAACAGGGTCCACGAGCAGTACTTC,CASSQAPNRVHEQYF
few,15,TRBJ2-7,TRBV6-4,TRBD2,TGTGCCAGCTTAACTAGGGCTAGCGGGAGGAACGAGCAGTACTTC,CASLTRASGRNEQYF
-,14,TRBJ1-3,TRBV11-3,-,TGTGCCAGCAGCCCGACAGGTCCGGTGAACACCATATATTTT,CASSPTGPVNTIYF
-,15,TRBJ2-1,TRBV6-4,TRBD2,TGTGCCAGCAGCTTGACTAGCGGATCCTACAATGAGCAGTTCTTC,CASSLTSGSYNEQFF
-,15,TRBJ2-4,TRBV27,-,TGTGCCAGCAGTTCCCCGGGCGGGGCGAAAAACATTCAGTACTTC,CASSSPGGAKNIQYF
-,13,TRBJ2-2,TRBV6-1,-,TGTGCCAGCTCTGTGAGTTACACCGGGGAGCTGTTTTTT,CASSVSYTGELFF
-,13,TRBJ1-2,TRBV10-3,-,TGTGCCATCAGCCTTGACAGAGAGAGTGGCTACACCTTC,CAISLDRESGYTF
few,14,TRBJ1-6,TRBV18,-,TGTGCCAGCTCACCTGCGGCTCGGAATTCACCCCTCCACTTT,CASSPAARNSPLHF
few,16,TRBJ2-1,TRBV4-2,-,TGTGCCAGCAGCCAAGATGAAGGACAAGGAAGCAATGAGCAGTTCTTC,CASSQDEGQGSNEQFF
once,15,TRBJ2-1,TRBV9,-,TGTGCCAGCAGCGTAGAAGGGACTTCCTTAGGTGAGCAGTTCTTC,CASSVEGTSLGEQFF
-,13,TRBJ2-7,TRBV6-6,TRBD1,TGTGCCAGCAACCGGGACAGGGCACTCGAGCAGTACTTC,CASNRDRALEQYF
-,13,TRBJ2-1,TRBV11-2,-,TGTGCCAGCAGCTTGGCAGACTGGAATGAGCAGTTCTTC,CASSLADWNEQFF
-,14,TRBJ1-4,TRBV5-6,-,TGTGCCAGCAGCTTCTGGGGGCGGGCTGAAAAACTGTTTTTT,CASSFWGRAEKLFF
-,15,TRBJ1-5,TRBV19,TRBD1,TGTGCCAGTAGGACAGGGGGTTTTCCCAATCAGCCCCAGCATTTT,CASRTGGFPNQPQHF
once,16,TRBJ2-1,TRBV7-9,TRBD1,TGTGCCAGCAGCTTCTGGACAGGGGAAATAGCAAATGAGCAGTTCTTC,CASSFWTGEIANEQFF
-,15,TRBJ2-7,TRBV28,-,TGTGCCAGCAGTTTGGAGGGGCTGCGAGCCTACGAGCAGTACTTC,CASSLEGLRAYEQYF
-,17,TRBJ2-2,TRBV19,TRBD1,TGTGCCAGTAGCGATCGGAACAGGGGGACGAACACCGGGGAGCTGTTTTTT,CASSDRNRGTNTGELFF
-,19,TRBJ2-1,TRBV14,TRBD2,TGTGCCAGCAGCCATATATTGACTAGCGGGAGGCCTAATCGGGTTGAGCAGTTCTTC,CASSHILTSGRPNRVEQFF
-,14,TRBJ2-3,TRBV19,-,TGTGCCAGTAAAGGGGAAGGGCGCGCAGATACGCAGTATTTT,CASKGEGRADTQYF
once,14,TRBJ1-3,TRBV5-5,-,TGTGCCAGCAGCTTGGGGACAGCTGGAAACACCATATATTTT,CASSLGTAGNTIYF